This record concerns one T cell receptor (beta chain) sequence. Antigen specificity is unknown. This specimen belongs to a study of cytomegalovirus exposure and HLA in healthy donors. The study's findings and limits: Previous analysis showed most TCR beta V segments were productive about 87% or about 30% of the time.

Donors consisted of healthy bone marrow donors. Nominally healthy donors were sampled, though unrecorded immune exposures were likely. The primer mix had 60 Vbeta and 13 Jbeta primers. Clones were sequenced by immunoSEQ multiplex PCR, and TCRdb holds only the in-frame ones, with some missing. The table lists about 140,000 clones, roughly 82% of them singletons, with about 3.4% in the top ten. The specimen was PBMCs. The TCR was taken from a male donor in good health and CMV-seronegative.

The CDR3 DNA is TGTGCCAGTAGTCCCAAAACAGGGTCCTTCTATGGCTACACCTTC. This sequence encodes CASSPKTGSFYGYTF. The genes are TRBV19 and TRBJ1-2, with a possible D match to TRBD1 (6 bases). From germline, CDR1 is LNHDA and CDR2 SQIVND (reference sequence). The CDR3 spans 15 residues. V was clipped by 5 bases and J by 4 bases, with 17 bases between them.